This T cell receptor beta chain was recovered during a study of blood T cell repertoires in COVID-19. Study at large: Samples taken during acute and convalescent COVID-19 were collected in the United States, Italy and Spain.

The CDR3 is 14 residues long. Trimming removed 10 bases from V and 9 bases from J; junction bases left unmatched: 13. From germline, CDR1 is ENHRY and CDR2 SYGVKD. The data were produced by immunoSEQ multiplex PCR, yet TCRdb's version contains in-frame clones alone and is incomplete. The sample holds 150,000 to 200,000 clones; about 88% are singletons and the top ten take less than 3%. The clonotype was recovered from a woman aged 25-40 years with active or convalescent COVID-19. V is TRBV10-3 and J is TRBJ2-1, with TRBD1 matching 9 bases. Sequenced sample: peripheral blood. CDR3 sequence: CASQPTGGTGEQFF. Written as DNA, the CDR3 is TGTGCCAGTCAGCCCACAGGGGGCACAGGTGAGCAGTTCTTC.